One T cell receptor (beta chain) is described in this entry. Its cognate antigen is unknown. This sample stems from a study of shared clonotypes between healthy human individuals. V shed 5 bases, J shed 4 bases, and the junction held 8 bases outside the gene matches. This CDR3 comprises 15 residues. The germline gives CDR1 LGHNA, CDR2 YSLEER. The study, taken as a whole, reports: A limitation of the genetic and exposure-history diversity represented arose from few donors.

Sequencing was performed with immunoSEQ multiplex PCR; in TCRdb, only in-frame clones are kept and a portion is missing. The sample consists of roughly 490,000 clones, around 79% of them appearing once. The sequenced material came from PBMCs. This receptor was obtained from a woman aged 40 to 50 in good health. Some clones in this sample may be carry-over from other donors' samples. V usage is TRBV4-3 and J usage is TRBJ2-7, with 10 bases that match TRBD2. The CDR3 DNA reads as TGCGCCAGCAGCTGGGGACTAGCGCTAGGTTACGAGCAGTACTTC. This sequence encodes CASSWGLALGYEQYF.